Presented here are 9 T cell receptor beta chains from one specimen sequenced in a study of regulatory T cells in long-lasting Graves disease. As for time point: newly diagnosed GD, antithyroid drugs for less than 3 months. RNA extracted from PBMCs served as the sequencing template. Relying on iRepertoire HTBI primers and Arm-PCR of CDR3 regions, the team built TCR beta libraries. TCRdb fed the multiplex PCR reads into MiXCR, producing one record per CDR3 protein. The repertoire holds about 610,000 distinct CDR3 sequences, about 16% seen once, with more than 10% in the top ten. These same records also appear under a second study, on T cells in Graves' hyperthyroidism and ophthalmopathy.

The sample consisted of peripheral blood mononuclear cells (PBMCs), taken at new diagnosis, from a patient treated with antithyroid drugs. The receptors were gathered from a man younger than 35 with Graves disease.

At least ten counts were recorded for this clonotype. The CDR3 loop reads CASTADSGFRKFF. DNA of the CDR3: TGTGCCAGCACCGCGGACAGCGGGTTTAGAAAGTTCTTC. The chain carries TRBV12-3 or TRBV12-4 and TRBJ2-1; tentatively, D is TRBD1 or TRBD2 (6 bases each). The CDR3 sequence is 13 residues long. The ends were cut back, 7 bases at V and 14 bases at J, with 21 bases in the middle.

The rearrangement uses TRBV19 and TRBJ2-1, with D maybe TRBD1 (5 bases). The CDR3 is made up of 15 amino acids. The V end lost 7 bases, the J end lost 5 bases, and 18 bases lay between the germline ends. The germline V gene encodes CDR1 LNHDA and CDR2 SQIVND (reference sequence). CDR3 coding DNA: TGTGCCAGTACTCGATCGGCAGGGATCAACAATGAGCAGTTCTTC. It codes for CASTRSAGINNEQFF.

This clonotype was counted a few times. This chain joins TRBV30 and TRBJ1-1; D is uncertain. The CDR3 has 12 residues. Trimming stripped 0 bases from V and 1 base from J, with 3 bases between. Per the germline V gene, CDR1 is GTSNPN and CDR2 is SVGIG (reference sequence). CDR3 sequence: CAWSVGNTEAFF. Written as DNA, the CDR3 is TGTGCCTGGAGTGTAGGGAACACTGAAGCTTTCTTT.

The DNA of the CDR3 is TGTGCCAGCAACCAGCGGGAGGGTTGGGATGAGCAGTTCTTC. Translated: CASNQREGWDEQFF. The genes are TRBV7-8 and TRBJ2-1, with 10 bases lining up with TRBD2. The trim removed 7 bases at V and 8 bases at J, leaving 8 bases unmatched. In germline, CDR1 is SGHVS, CDR2 FQNEAQ. The CDR3 loop spans 14 amino acids.

This clonotype has a count of ten or more. The chain recombines TRBV5-1 with TRBJ2-3; 10 nucleotides match TRBD2. After removal of 3 bases from V and 0 bases from J, the junction contained 7 bases not matched to a gene. Germline assignment: CDR1 SGHRS and CDR2 YFSETQ. The CDR3 consists of 17 residues. The CDR3 sequence: CASSYWQTSGSTDTQYF. The CDR3 nucleotides read TGCGCCAGCAGCTACTGGCAGACTAGCGGGAGCACAGATACGCAGTATTTT.

The rearrangement joins TRBV9 to TRBJ1-1, with TRBD1 identical over 10 bases. The germline V gene has CDR1 SGDLS and CDR2 YYNGEE. V lost 3 bases and J lost 5; bases outside the gene matches: 7. The CDR3 length is 15 residues. The CDR3 DNA reads TGTGCCAGCAGCGGGATGGACAGGGGGAGGACTGAAGCTTTCTTT. Translated, it gives CASSGMDRGRTEAFF.

V gene TRBV20-1 combines with J gene TRBJ1-5, with D hard to call. This CDR3 contains 14 residues. Germline V lookup: CDR1 DFQATT, CDR2 SNEGSKA (reference sequence). V lost 3 bases, J lost 0 bases, and 9 bases lay in between. CDR3 residues: CSASGLDSNQPQHF. DNA for the CDR3: TGCAGTGCTAGTGGGCTAGATAGCAATCAGCCCCAGCATTTT.

A few counts support this clonotype. Just one base apart from a much larger clone, this may be a read error. The chain carries TRBV25-1 and TRBJ2-7; 9 bases fit TRBD1. From germline, CDR1 is MGHDK and CDR2 SYGVNS. The trim removed 5 bases at V and 2 bases at J, leaving 1 base unmatched. The length of the CDR3 is 13 residues. The CDR3 region has the DNA TGTGCCAGCAGTCGGACAGGGGCCTACGAGCAGTACTTC. Its protein is CASSRTGAYEQYF.

This clonotype was recorded at least ten times. This chain joins TRBV20-1 and TRBJ1-1; no clear D gene. Trimming pared 1 base from V and 3 bases from J, leaving 12 bases between. This CDR3 contains 14 residues. Per germline, CDR1 DFQATT and CDR2 SNEGSKA (reference sequence). CDR3 DNA sequence: TGCAGTGCTAGAGCCTCCTCGGGTGACACTGAAGCTTTCTTT. Amino acids: CSARASSGDTEAFF.